This T cell receptor beta chain was documented in a study of tumor and adjacent non-tumor tissue in lung cancer. Study as a whole: On average, productive TCRbeta reads reached some 4.2 million per sample.

TCRbeta libraries were built with three rounds of nested PCR, modified from ARM-PCR. From the multiplex PCR reads, TCRdb called clonotypes with MiXCR, one entry per CDR3 protein. Of some 100,000 distinct CDR3 sequences in the sample, around 75% were seen once. RNA was extracted from bulk tissue without any cell sorting. Between August and November 2014, newly diagnosed, chemotherapy-naive lung cancer patients underwent thoracic surgery in China. With regard to this clonotype: The junction does not match germline at one end; this may be a read error.

This CDR3 is 16 amino acids long. The germline V gene encodes CDR1 LGHNA and CDR2 YSLEER. The sample taken for sequencing was lung tumor tissue. This chain uses TRBV4-3 with TRBJ1-1, with D possibly matching TRBD1 (5 bases). The clonotype originates from a woman aged 60-75 years with non-small cell lung cancer. The CDR3 here is CASSQDGIGDYTGAFF. For the CDR3, the DNA is TGCGCCAGCAGCCAAGATGGGATAGGGGATTACACTGGAGCTTTCTTT.